Below are 23 T cell receptor beta chains sequenced from a single sample in a study of PD-L1 blockade in urothelial cancer. Time point meaning: pretreatment peripheral blood. TCRdb's table, derived via immunoSEQ multiplex PCR, lists solely in-frame clones and lacks some. The sample records 84,000 or so clones, over 65% being singletons. The sample in question was PBMCs, obtained around atezolizumab (anti-PD-L1) treatment. These receptor sequences come from a man in his sixties with urothelial cancer.

The V call is TRBV5-4, the J call TRBJ2-3; 7 bases fit TRBD1. Germline CDR1 is SGHNT and CDR2 is YYREEE (reference sequence). CDR3 size: 15 residues. V was clipped by 5 bases and J by 0 bases; unmatched bases: 6. In nucleotides, the CDR3 is TGTGCCAGCAGTCGCGACAGGGCTAGCACAGATACGCAGTATTTT. This translates into CASSRDRASTDTQYF.

The CDR3 protein is CASSLQGNIQYF. Here the CDR3 DNA reads TGTGCCAGCAGCCTACAGGGTAACATTCAGTACTTC. The chain has TRBV11-3 and TRBJ2-4, with TRBD1 as a possible D gene (6 bases). The V end lost 5 bases, the J end lost 7 bases, and 9 bases lay between the germline ends. This CDR3 contains 12 residues. Germline V CDR1 and CDR2: SGHNT, YENEEA. Based on the CDR3 plus reference TRBV11-3 and TRBJ2-4, the full variable domain is EAGVVQSPRYKIIEKKQPVAFWCNPISGHNTLYWYLQNLGQGPELLIRYENEEAVDDSQLPKDRFSAERLKGVDSTLKIQPAELGDSAVYLCASSLQGNIQYFGAGTRLSVL.

In DNA form, the CDR3 reads TGTGCCAGCAGTGACGCGGCAGACTATGGCTACACCTTC. It is translated as CASSDAADYGYTF. The V and J genes are TRBV6-1 and TRBJ1-2, with unresolved D. Trimming left V 3 bases short and J 3 bases short, with 8 bases between. This CDR3 has 13 residues. The germline V gene encodes CDR1 MNHNS and CDR2 SASEGT.

This sequence joins TRBV19 and TRBJ2-7; 11 nucleotides line up with TRBD2. Germline V gene data show CDR1 as LNHDA and CDR2 as SQIVND (reference sequence). J lost 3 bases, V lost 6 bases, and 7 bases had no gene match. The length of the CDR3 is 15 residues. CDR3 DNA sequence: TGTGCCAGTAGCAACCAGGGGACTAGCGGCTACGAGCAGTACTTC. Protein product: CASSNQGTSGYEQYF.

This chain's CDR3 is CASSLKGQSNYNEQFF. CDR3 nucleotide sequence: TGCGCCAGCAGCTTGAAGGGACAGAGCAACTACAATGAGCAGTTCTTC. The chain employs TRBV5-1 and TRBJ2-1; TRBD1 matches at 7 bases. CDR3 length equals 16 residues. CDR1 SGHRS and CDR2 YFSETQ come from the germline V gene. Trimming removed 1 base from V and 3 bases from J; junction bases left unmatched: 7.

This clone has just one count. V is TRBV7-2 and J is TRBJ2-7; 8 nucleotides agree with TRBD1. Germline trimming cut 2 bases from V and 7 bases from J; bases unmatched to any gene: 13. The CDR3 has 16 residues. CDR1 and CDR2 from the germline V gene are SGHTA and FQGNSA. The CDR3 is CASSLFWDRRVEEQYF. The CDR3 DNA is TGTGCCAGCAGCTTATTCTGGGACAGGAGGGTCGAAGAGCAGTACTTC.

V usage is TRBV11-2 and J usage is TRBJ1-5; D is unclear. The germline CDR1 and CDR2 sequences are SGHAT and FQNNGV. Trimming removed 5 bases from V and 4 bases from J, with 9 bases in between. The CDR3 consists of 13 residues. In DNA form, the CDR3 reads TGTGCCAGCAGCGGTCCGGGGAATCAGCCCCAGCATTTT. Encoded protein: CASSGPGNQPQHF.

V and J are TRBV7-2 and TRBJ2-7; 10 bases are shared with TRBD2. This CDR3 spans 17 amino acids. Germline CDR1 reads SGHTA; CDR2 reads FQGNSA. V shed 1 base, J shed 3 bases, and the junction held 9 bases outside the gene matches. The CDR3 protein is CASSLVGLASGDYEQYF. CDR3 bases: TGTGCCAGCAGCTTAGTGGGACTAGCGTCGGGGGACTACGAGCAGTACTTC. The full variable domain, rest sourced from reference TRBV7-2 and TRBJ2-7, is GAGVSQSPSNKVTEKGKDVELRCDPISGHTALYWYRQSLGQGLEFLIYFQGNSAPDKSGLPSDRFSAERTGGSVSTLTIQRTQQEDSAVYLCASSLVGLASGDYEQYFGPGTRLTVT.

The rearrangement joins TRBV5-8 to TRBJ1-5; the D is unclear. The germline CDR1 and CDR2 sequences are SGHTS and YDEGEE. The CDR3 sequence is 17 residues long. The V gene lost 3 bases and the J gene lost 0 bases, with 16 bases spanning the gap. The CDR3, as DNA: TGTGCCAGCAGCTCCCTCCGCCAGACTAGTAGCAATCAGCCCCAGCATTTT. It encodes CASSSLRQTSSNQPQHF.

The chain links TRBV20-1 to TRBJ2-7; no reliable D call. The ends were cut back, 5 bases at V and 6 bases at J, with 11 bases in the middle. The CDR3 runs 11 residues. Germline CDR1 reads DFQATT; CDR2 reads SNEGSKA (reference sequence). Written as DNA, the CDR3 is TGCAGTGCTCCCTGGCCCTCCGAGCAGTACTTC. This codes for CSAPWPSEQYF.

The rearrangement joins TRBV25-1 to TRBJ2-1; TRBD2 matches at 8 bases. This CDR3 is built from 16 residues. The V gene's germline CDR1 is MGHDK and CDR2 SYGVNS. The V segment lost 2 bases and the J segment 8 bases; nucleotides outside the gene matches: 11. CDR3 sequence reads: CASSESGGSLRDEQFF. The CDR3 DNA reads TGTGCCAGCAGTGAAAGCGGGGGTTCCCTTAGGGATGAGCAGTTCTTC.

The chain has TRBV5-1 and TRBJ2-1; 7 nucleotides agree with TRBD1. Germline V gene sequence: CDR1 SGHRS, CDR2 YFSETQ. With V trimmed by 3 bases and J by 6 bases, 0 bases remained unmatched. The CDR3 covers 12 residues. The DNA of the CDR3 is TGCGCCAGCAGCTACAGGGGCAATGAGCAGTTCTTC. It codes for CASSYRGNEQFF. Filled out from reference TRBV5-1 and TRBJ2-1, the complete variable domain reads KAGVTQTPRYLIKTRGQQVTLSCSPISGHRSVSWYQQTPGQGLQFLFEYFSETQRNKGNFPGRFSGRQFSNSRSEMNVSTLELGDSALYLCASSYRGNEQFFGPGTRLTVL.

There are a few counts of this clone. V is TRBV23-1 and J is TRBJ2-2; unclear D gene. TRBV23-1 is treated as an ORF (open reading frame) with a function not yet certain. The CDR3 sequence is 16 residues long. V lost 0 bases to trimming and J lost 0 bases, with 8 bases between them. The CDR3 loop reads CASSQSGWTNTGELFF. The CDR3 region has the DNA TGCGCCAGCAGTCAATCGGGCTGGACGAACACCGGGGAGCTGTTTTTT.

The chain links TRBV5-1 to TRBJ1-2; a weak D match, TRBD1 (6 bases). This CDR3 comprises 15 residues. V was clipped by 1 base and J by 5 bases, with 15 bases between them. Germline V lookup: CDR1 SGHRS, CDR2 YFSETQ. CDR3 sequence (DNA): TGCGCCAGCAGCTTGTCTTCAGGGGCCGGTTATGGCTACACCTTC. This sequence encodes CASSLSSGAGYGYTF.

The genes are TRBV7-6 and TRBJ2-5; 7 nucleotides align to TRBD1. The CDR3 extends over 13 amino acids. Germline V lookup: CDR1 SGHVS, CDR2 FNYEAQ. The V gene end was trimmed by 5 bases and the J gene end by 7 bases; junction bases not matched to a gene: 7. CDR3 nucleotide sequence: TGTGCCAGCAGCCCGACAGGGTTTGTGACCCAGTACTTC. It encodes CASSPTGFVTQYF.

The V and J genes are TRBV2 and TRBJ2-7, with D possibly TRBD1 on 6 matching bases. The CDR3 has 15 residues. Germline V gives CDR1 SNHLY, CDR2 FYNNEI. The germline V and J ends were trimmed by 0 bases and 0 bases, with 9 bases remaining between them. The DNA for the CDR3 is TGTGCCAGCAGTGAAGCGGACAGCTACTCCTACGAGCAGTACTTC. Its translation: CASSEADSYSYEQYF.

V is TRBV9 and J is TRBJ2-7, with D perhaps TRBD2 (5 bases). V lost 2 bases and J 4 bases, leaving 16 bases between the germline ends. Germline-derived CDR1 and CDR2 are SGDLS and YYNGEE. This CDR3 has 15 amino acids. Written as DNA, the CDR3 is TGTGCCAGCAGCGTCCTTGGGTGGGGAGAGTACGAGCAGTACTTC. Protein sequence: CASSVLGWGEYEQYF.

This chain links TRBV6-5 with TRBJ2-7; weak D call: TRBD2 (5 bases). Trimming took off 10 bases at V and 3 bases at J, with 16 bases between the two ends. Germline loops: CDR1 MNHEY, CDR2 SVGAGI. The CDR3 sequence is 13 residues long. The CDR3 DNA is TGTGCCACCAAAGTCACGGGGTACTACGAGCAGTACTTC. It translates to CATKVTGYYEQYF.

The chain carries TRBV9 and TRBJ2-1, with a weak D call TRBD2 (6 bases). The germline CDR1 and CDR2 sequences are SGDLS and YYNGEE. This CDR3 spans 15 amino acids. V dropped 0 bases and J dropped 4 bases, with 11 bases sitting between them. The DNA for the CDR3 is TGTGCCAGCAGCGTAGATATTGGGGGGTACAATGAGCAGTTCTTC. It codes for CASSVDIGGYNEQFF.

The chain uses TRBV14 and TRBJ2-7; 8 bases agree with TRBD2. The germline V gene encodes CDR1 SGHDN and CDR2 FVKESK. V was pared by 4 bases and J by 5 bases, with 10 bases of the junction left unmatched. The CDR3 sequence is 15 residues long. The CDR3 sequence: CASSLISGSWNEQYF. CDR3 nucleotide sequence: TGTGCCAGCAGCCTTATAAGCGGGAGTTGGAACGAGCAGTACTTC.

The chain couples TRBV29-1 to TRBJ1-1; D gene ambiguous. V was cut by 4 bases and J by 4 bases, with 10 bases left in between. Germline CDR1 reads SQVTM; CDR2 reads ANQGSEA. The CDR3 has 12 amino acids. The CDR3 spells CSVVAGFTEAFF. CDR3 bases: TGCAGCGTTGTTGCCGGGTTCACTGAAGCTTTCTTT.

This chain links TRBV6-5 with TRBJ2-4; D is perhaps TRBD2 (6 bases). The germline V gene has CDR1 MNHEY and CDR2 SVGAGI. This CDR3 spans 13 amino acids. Trimming cost V 8 bases and J 7 bases, with 15 bases left between them. The CDR3 region is CASRGTSVNIQYF. CDR3 bases: TGTGCCAGCCGGGGGACCTCGGTGAACATTCAGTACTTC.

The V gene is TRBV18, the J gene TRBJ2-3; D call uncertain. CDR3 length: 15 amino acids. Germline-derived CDR1 and CDR2 are KGHSH and LQKENI. V lost 3 bases and J lost 1, with 11 bases in between. CDR3 protein: CASSPQEKGTDTQYF. The CDR3 DNA sequence: TGTGCCAGCTCACCCCAGGAAAAGGGCACAGATACGCAGTATTTT.